What follows is one T cell receptor (beta chain) and its context. Study processing details: Estimated nucleated cell counts came from reference gene primer amplification. Sequenced by immunoSEQ multiplex PCR; TCRdb stores in-frame clones only, minus some. V, J and clone size were drawn from that table, and D and trimming were deduced from the DNA. Of approximately 450,000 clones listed, around 88% are singletons. The data are from a study of blood T cell repertoires in COVID-19. Study in general: Collection of acute and convalescent COVID-19 samples took place in the United States, Italy and Spain. The cDNA or gDNA used as material had been derived from T cells, B-cell-depleted T cells, or PBMCs.

V gave up 2 bases and J gave up 1 base, with 17 bases separating them. From germline, CDR1 is KGHSH and CDR2 LQKENI. The CDR3 runs to 17 residues. The chain has TRBV18 and TRBJ1-1, with D possibly matching TRBD1 (5 bases). Sequencing was carried out using peripheral blood. This clonotype originated in a woman aged 25-40 years with acute or convalescent COVID-19. The DNA for the CDR3 is TGTGCCAGCTCACCAAGGGCCACCACAGGCGGGAACACTGAAGCTTTCTTT. It translates to CASSPRATTGGNTEAFF.